A selection of T cell receptor beta chains follows, all from one sample in a study of T cells after yellow fever vaccination. TCRdb itself ran the 5' RACE reads through MiXCR, one entry per CDR3 protein. The sample lists tens of thousands of distinct CDR3 sequences, about 10% occurring once. The sample in question was PBMCs, either bulk or a sorted T-cell subset (CD4+, CD8+, memory, or dextramer-sorted; not recorded which), obtained less than 16 days after the first yellow fever vaccination. All receptors come from a man aged 18 to 30 who received the YFV17D yellow fever vaccine. The CDR3 runs from the conserved cysteine through the conserved F or W. The D gene is left open where the match is weak. Size tells how often a clone was seen (once, few, many) or the class of an expanded clone, and some rows leave it out.

d_gene	abundance	v_gene	j_gene	CDR3aa	CDR3nt
.	many	TRBV10-3	TRBJ2-1	CAISSRGRSLYNEQFF	TGTGCCATCAGCAGCCGGGGCCGCTCCCTCTACAATGAGCAGTTCTTC
TRBD1	many	TRBV27	TRBJ2-3	CAGNRGPDTQYF	TGTGCCGGTAACAGGGGCCCAGATACGCAGTATTTT
TRBD2	few	TRBV4-2	TRBJ2-6	CASSHGLAGLSSSGANVLTF	TGTGCCAGCAGCCACGGACTAGCGGGGCTCAGTAGCTCTGGGGCCAACGTCCTGACTTTC
TRBD1	many	TRBV5-4	TRBJ1-2	CASSLFRTGDNYGYTF	TGTGCCAGCAGCCTATTCCGGACAGGGGACAACTATGGCTACACCTTC
.	many	TRBV29-1	TRBJ1-1	CSVGRFNTEAFF	TGCAGCGTTGGTCGCTTTAACACTGAAGCTTTCTTT
.	many	TRBV20-1	TRBJ2-1	CSARPGQGWTSGNNEQFF	TGCAGTGCTAGACCGGGACAGGGGTGGACTAGCGGAAACAATGAGCAGTTCTTC
.	many	TRBV20-1	TRBJ2-3	CSAPSNSADTQYF	TGCAGTGCCCCGAGTAATAGCGCAGATACGCAGTATTTT
TRBD1	many	TRBV6-1	TRBJ2-2	CASAGQGNTGELFF	TGTGCCAGCGCGGGACAGGGAAACACCGGGGAGCTGTTTTTT
.	many	TRBV29-1	TRBJ1-2	CSVVTGGYGYTF	TGCAGCGTTGTGACTGGGGGCTATGGCTACACCTTC
.	many	TRBV5-1	TRBJ2-6	CASSLEGSGGANVLTF	TGCGCCAGCAGCTTGGAAGGGTCGGGTGGGGCCAACGTCCTGACTTTC
TRBD2	few	TRBV10-2	TRBJ2-3	CASSRLAASTDTQYF	TGCGCCAGCAGTAGACTAGCGGCTAGCACAGATACGCAGTATTTT
.	many	TRBV10-3	TRBJ1-1	CAITGQGGYTEAFF	TGTGCCATCACTGGGCAGGGTGGATACACTGAAGCTTTCTTT
.	few	TRBV5-4	TRBJ1-6	CASSYGRIALSPLHF	TGTGCCAGCAGCTACGGACGGATCGCTCTTTCACCCCTCCACTTT
TRBD1	many	TRBV30	TRBJ1-6	CAWRGDRTYNSPLHF	TGTGCCTGGAGGGGGGACAGGACCTATAATTCACCCCTCCACTTT
.	many	TRBV6-5	TRBJ1-5	CASSSGLRRGQPQHF	TGTGCCAGCAGCTCTGGACTGAGACGAGGTCAGCCCCAGCATTTT
.	many	TRBV27	TRBJ1-1	CASSLSVGNTEAFF	TGTGCCAGCAGTTTATCGGTGGGGAACACTGAAGCTTTCTTT
.	many	TRBV29-1	TRBJ1-1	CSVEKGVDTEAFF	TGCAGCGTTGAAAAGGGGGTGGATACTGAAGCTTTCTTT
.	many	TRBV5-1	TRBJ2-3	CASSLGPQGNTQYF	TGCGCCAGCAGCTTGGGACCCCAGGGAAATACGCAGTATTTT
.	many	TRBV19	TRBJ2-4	CASSIPGAGSAKNIQYF	TGTGCCAGTAGTATACCCGGCGCGGGGTCGGCCAAAAACATTCAGTACTTC
.	many	TRBV25-1	TRBJ2-2	CASSEMERGTYTGELFF	TGTGCCAGCAGTGAAATGGAGAGGGGGACGTACACCGGGGAGCTGTTTTTT
TRBD1	many	TRBV10-3	TRBJ2-2	CATRPGQGATGELFF	TGTGCCACACGGCCGGGACAGGGGGCCACCGGGGAGCTGTTTTTT
.	.	TRBV5-4	TRBJ1-1	CASSLVRVEGTEAFF	TGTGCCAGCAGCTTGGTCCGGGTGGAGGGCACTGAAGCTTTCTTT
.	many	TRBV20-1	TRBJ1-2	CSASSYSPTGYTF	TGCAGTGCTAGCTCTTACTCACCCACTGGCTACACCTTC
TRBD2	.	TRBV20-1	TRBJ2-2	CSARGLAGVGGELFF	TGCAGTGCACGGGGACTAGCGGGGGTAGGCGGGGAGCTGTTTTTT
.	many	TRBV18	TRBJ2-7	CASSPPSQSSYEQYF	TGTGCCAGCTCACCACCCTCACAGAGCTCCTACGAGCAGTACTTC
.	many	TRBV10-3	TRBJ2-5	CAISNEAEETQYF	TGTGCCATCAGTAACGAGGCCGAAGAGACCCAGTACTTC
.	many	TRBV12-3/TRBV12-4	TRBJ1-5	CASRRRADQPQHF	TGTGCCAGCCGCCGGAGGGCGGATCAGCCCCAGCATTTT
TRBD2	once	TRBV5-6	TRBJ2-3	CARGPGTSGTDTQYF	TGTGCCAGGGGCCCCGGGACTAGCGGCACAGATACGCAGTATTTT
TRBD2	many	TRBV11-2	TRBJ2-1	CASSLAGLSGGSYNEQFF	TGTGCCAGCAGCCTGGCCGGCCTAAGCGGGGGCTCCTACAATGAGCAGTTCTTC
.	many	TRBV27	TRBJ1-1	CASSLLTGTEAFF	TGTGCCAGCAGTTTATTGACCGGCACTGAAGCTTTCTTT
.	few	TRBV10-1	TRBJ2-6	CASRLAGANVLTF	TGCGCCAGCAGACTGGCTGGGGCCAACGTCCTGACTTTC
TRBD1	many	TRBV9	TRBJ1-6	CASSVEGQGYSPLHF	TGTGCCAGCAGCGTAGAAGGACAGGGGTATTCACCCCTCCACTTT
.	many	TRBV6-1	TRBJ1-2	CASSVAGSPVHTF	TGTGCCAGCAGCGTAGCCGGGTCCCCGGTACACACCTTC
.	many	TRBV6-2/TRBV6-3	TRBJ1-5	CASSAGAGNQPQHF	TGTGCCAGCAGTGCAGGGGCAGGCAATCAGCCCCAGCATTTT
TRBD2	.	TRBV6-2/TRBV6-3	TRBJ2-6	CASFRGDSGANVLTF	TGTGCCAGCTTTCGGGGGGACTCTGGGGCCAACGTCCTGACTTTC
TRBD2	.	TRBV5-4	TRBJ2-2	CASSMGTSGFSNTGELFF	TGTGCCAGCAGTATGGGGACTAGCGGGTTTTCGAACACCGGGGAGCTGTTTTTT
.	many	TRBV11-2	TRBJ1-3	CASSSLSGASGNTIYF	TGTGCCAGCAGCTCTCTCTCAGGGGCTTCTGGAAACACCATATATTTT